The 3 T cell receptor beta chains reported below all come from one sample, sequenced in a study of blood T cell repertoires in COVID-19. TCRdb's copy holds only in-frame clones and misses some; the assay was immunoSEQ multiplex PCR. The table records 70,000 to 95,000 clones, 80% to 90% of them present only once. The material sequenced was peripheral blood. Source of these receptors: a man between 50 and 59 years old with COVID-19, enrolled during active disease.

This clone showed up just a few times. The rearrangement uses TRBV7-8 and TRBJ2-7; unclear D gene. Trimming removed 1 base from V and 5 bases from J, with 9 bases in between. Germline assignment: CDR1 SGHVS and CDR2 FQNEAQ. This CDR3 contains 13 residues. CDR3 residues: CASSLDPRNEQYF. The CDR3 nucleotides read TGTGCCAGCAGCTTAGACCCGCGGAACGAGCAGTACTTC.

This sequence joins TRBV30 and TRBJ1-3; TRBD1 aligns across 7 bases. CDR3 size: 12 residues. CDR1 is GTSNPN and CDR2 is SVGIG in the germline V gene (reference sequence). Germline trimming cut 8 bases from V and 2 bases from J; bases unmatched to any gene: 3. The chain's CDR3 is CAKTGPGNTIYF. The CDR3 DNA follows: TGTGCCAAGACAGGGCCTGGAAACACCATATATTTT.

This chain uses TRBV28 with TRBJ1-2; 8 nucleotides line up with TRBD1. The germline CDR1 and CDR2 sequences are MDHEN and SYDVKM. Trimming removed 5 bases from V and 6 bases from J; junction bases left unmatched: 8. The CDR3 is made up of 14 amino acids. The CDR3 sequence is CASSVFSDRDGYTF. Written as DNA, the CDR3 is TGTGCCAGCAGTGTATTTTCGGACAGGGATGGCTACACCTTC.